The 24 T cell receptor beta chains reported below all come from one sample, sequenced in a study of blood T cells in healthy people across ages. Primed by a sample-barcoded 5' primer and a J-beta primer mix, a second PCR proceeded for roughly 7 to 12 cycles. TCRdb re-called the 5' RACE reads through MiXCR, storing one row per CDR3 protein. The sample has fewer than 1,200,000 distinct CDR3 sequences, less than 25% seen once. The same specimen was also included in a second study, on T cells of mothers and their children.

The sequencing input was blood. The receptors come from a girl between 2 and 10 years old in good health.

In its sample, this clonotype was seen a few times. The chain has TRBV24-1 and TRBJ2-3; 9 bases map to TRBD1. CDR1 is KGHDR, CDR2 SFDVKD, per germline. CDR3 length: 14 amino acids. V was clipped by 3 bases and J by 4 bases; unmatched bases: 1. CDR3 DNA sequence: TGTGCCACCAGTGATAACAGGGGGCCAGATACGCAGTATTTT. It yields the protein CATSDNRGPDTQYF.

The chain uses TRBV29-1 and TRBJ1-1; 8 bases agree with TRBD1. Per germline, CDR1 SQVTM and CDR2 ANQGSEA. CDR3 length: 15 residues. V lost 7 bases, J lost 4 bases, and 14 bases stayed unmatched. The CDR3 reads CSGVKTGAFSTEAFF. The CDR3 region has the DNA TGCAGCGGAGTCAAGACAGGGGCTTTTTCCACTGAAGCTTTCTTT.

This clonotype was picked up a small number of times. In DNA form, the CDR3 reads TGTGCCAGCAGGGGGTCTAGCGGTACCAATGAGCAGTTCTTC. Protein sequence: CASRGSSGTNEQFF. V usage is TRBV2 and J usage is TRBJ2-5, with TRBD2 matching 7 bases. TRBJ2-1 matches the DNA end more closely, so the J call is doubtful. The CDR3 length is 14 residues. CDR1 SNHLY and CDR2 FYNNEI come from the germline V gene.

This clonotype was seen only a few times. The CDR3 nucleotides are TGTGCCAGCAGTCCTACAGGGGGCTCCAGCTATGGCTACACCTTC. Its protein product is CASSPTGGSSYGYTF. The chain combines TRBV28 with TRBJ1-2; TRBD1 agrees at 9 bases. Germline V lookup: CDR1 MDHEN, CDR2 SYDVKM. The CDR3 spans 15 residues. J gave up 4 bases and V 5 bases, and 8 bases lay outside the gene matches.

This clonotype was recorded many times. The V gene is TRBV5-1, the J gene TRBJ2-5; D call uncertain. V was shortened by 6 bases and J by 3 bases, with 15 bases between the two germline ends. Germline V gives CDR1 SGHRS, CDR2 YFSETQ. The CDR3 contains 14 residues. This CDR3 is CASNGGRGEETQYF. In DNA form, the CDR3 reads TGCGCCAGCAATGGTGGTAGAGGTGAAGAGACCCAGTACTTC.

The J gene is TRBJ1-1, the V gene TRBV5-1, with a tentative D call TRBD1 (5 bases). Germline-derived CDR1 and CDR2 are SGHRS and YFSETQ. V lost 2 bases and J lost 1, with 15 bases in between. The CDR3 is 16 residues long. The CDR3 nucleotides read TGCGCCAGCAGCTTATTCCCCGACAGCGAGAACACTGAAGCTTTCTTT. Translated, it gives CASSLFPDSENTEAFF.

This clonotype has a handful of counts. The chain has TRBV2 and TRBJ1-3; no definite D call. Trimming left V 10 bases short and J 3 bases short, with 10 bases between. Germline V gives CDR1 SNHLY, CDR2 FYNNEI. CDR3 length equals 12 residues. The CDR3 region has the DNA TGTGCCACAGGAGGCCTTGGAAACACCATATATTTT. Translated, it gives CATGGLGNTIYF.

The chain uses TRBV7-2 and TRBJ2-2; weak D call: TRBD2 (5 bases). The CDR3 contains 16 residues. Germline-derived CDR1 and CDR2 are SGHTA and FQGNSA. The germline V and J ends were trimmed by 5 bases and 4 bases, with 17 bases remaining between them. The CDR3 spells CASSPWERESTGELFF. DNA for the CDR3: TGTGCCAGCAGCCCCTGGGAAAGGGAGAGCACCGGGGAGCTGTTTTTT.

The table lists this clonotype with a few counts. The chain joins TRBV19 to TRBJ1-4; no clear D gene. V lost 5 bases, J lost 8 bases, and 12 bases lay in between. Germline CDR1 reads LNHDA; CDR2 reads SQIVND (reference sequence). The CDR3 runs 13 residues. Written as DNA, the CDR3 is TGTGCCAGTAGTTCCTGGTATGGAGAAAAACTGTTTTTT. This gives the protein CASSSWYGEKLFF. Together with reference TRBV19 and TRBJ1-4, the CDR3 gives the full variable domain: DGGITQSPKYLFRKEGQNVTLSCEQNLNHDAMYWYRQDPGQGLRLIYYSQIVNDFQKGDIAEGYSVSREKKESFPLTVTSAQKNPTAFYLCASSSWYGEKLFFGSGTQLSVL.

V is TRBV7-9 and J is TRBJ2-3; no clear D gene. CDR1 is SEHNR and CDR2 is FQNEAQ in the germline V gene (reference sequence). The CDR3 contains 14 residues. V was pared by 5 bases and J by 0 bases, with 9 bases between. The CDR3 coding sequence is TGTGCCAGCAGCCTCCACCGAAGCACAGATACGCAGTATTTT. Its protein product is CASSLHRSTDTQYF.

This clonotype was counted between two and nine times. This rearrangement joins TRBV29-1 to TRBJ1-1, with D possibly TRBD1 on 5 matching bases. CDR3 length: 11 amino acids. Germline loops: CDR1 SQVTM, CDR2 ANQGSEA. V was pared by 6 bases and J by 11 bases, with 16 bases between. The CDR3 DNA reads as TGCAGCGTCCTAACAGGATCCACGGCTTTCTTT. This codes for CSVLTGSTAFF.

This clonotype was seen only a few times. The chain has TRBV20-1 and TRBJ2-1, with 10 bases fitting TRBD2. The trim removed 6 bases at V and 4 bases at J, leaving 12 bases unmatched. The CDR3 covers 16 residues. Germline values: CDR1 DFQATT, CDR2 SNEGSKA (reference sequence). CDR3 in DNA: TGCAGTGCCCCCCGAGCGGGAGGGGCCTTGTACAATGAGCAGTTCTTC. Protein: CSAPRAGGALYNEQFF.

The chain uses TRBV7-6 and TRBJ2-1; 10 bases are shared with TRBD2. CDR3 length equals 16 residues. Germline V lookup: CDR1 SGHVS, CDR2 FNYEAQ. The V and J ends lost 2 bases and 7 bases, in that order; junction bases with no gene match: 8. CDR3 DNA sequence: TGTGCCAGCAGCTTACCGCCCCAGCGGGAGGGGAATGAGCAGTTCTTC. As protein: CASSLPPQREGNEQFF.

This clonotype was seen more than once but under ten times. The chain couples TRBV3-1 to TRBJ2-7; weak D call: TRBD2 (6 bases). The V and J ends lost 0 bases and 3 bases respectively, with 18 bases between them. Germline V CDR1 and CDR2: LGHDT, YNNKEL (reference sequence). The CDR3 is 17 amino acids. The CDR3: CASSQDPPGESGYEQYF. In DNA form, the CDR3 reads TGTGCCAGCAGCCAAGATCCCCCGGGGGAGTCGGGCTACGAGCAGTACTTC.

There are a few counts of this clonotype. V gene TRBV7-2 combines with J gene TRBJ2-5, with 12 bases matching TRBD2. The CDR3 runs to 16 residues. With 5 bases clipped from V and 1 base from J, the junction kept 5 bases outside the gene matches. Germline assignment: CDR1 SGHTA and CDR2 FQGNSA. CDR3 bases: TGTGCCAGCAGCCCCCCTAGCGGGGGGGCCCAAGAGACCCAGTACTTC. Residues: CASSPPSGGAQETQYF.

The chain couples TRBV7-9 to TRBJ1-4; D call uncertain. CDR1 is SEHNR, CDR2 FQNEAQ, per germline (reference sequence). This CDR3 is built from 17 residues. Trimming took 1 base from V and 3 from J, leaving 15 bases between them. CDR3 amino acids: CASSLDYLGAANEKLFF. The CDR3 nucleotides are TGTGCCAGCAGCTTAGATTACTTGGGAGCGGCTAATGAAAAACTGTTTTTT.

This clonotype turned up a few times. The chain carries TRBV12-3 or TRBV12-4 and TRBJ1-2; D is perhaps TRBD1 (6 bases). The CDR3 loop spans 14 amino acids. Trimming cost V 1 base and J 8 bases, with 14 bases left between them. CDR3 sequence reads: CASSLVLWGQGYTF. For the CDR3, the DNA is TGTGCCAGCAGTTTAGTCTTATGGGGGCAAGGCTACACCTTC.

This clonotype showed up just a few times. The CDR3 loop is CATGRGLANNEQFF. For the CDR3, the DNA is TGTGCCACCGGAAGGGGACTAGCGAACAATGAGCAGTTCTTC. This rearrangement joins TRBV24-1 to TRBJ2-1; TRBD2 matches 10 bases. This CDR3 contains 14 residues. Losses at the gene ends were 9 bases for V and 5 bases for J; bases not matched to a gene: 6. The germline V gene has CDR1 KGHDR and CDR2 SFDVKD.

This sequence joins TRBV7-9 and TRBJ2-5, with D hard to call. This CDR3 spans 15 amino acids. The V gene's germline CDR1 is SEHNR and CDR2 FQNEAQ (reference sequence). Between the trimmed V and J ends, which lost 1 base and 2 bases, there was a span of 11 bases. The CDR3 DNA is TGTGCCAGCAGCTTAGTGCGAGACCTACAAGAGACCCAGTACTTC. It yields the protein CASSLVRDLQETQYF.

This chain links TRBV4-3 with TRBJ2-4; D unclear. The CDR3 runs to 14 residues. Germline V CDR1 and CDR2: LGHNA, YSLEER. V was cut by 0 bases and J by 8 bases, with 11 bases left in between. The CDR3 sequence is CASSQDLSWDIQYF. CDR3 coding DNA: TGCGCCAGCAGCCAAGATCTTTCATGGGACATTCAGTACTTC.

The V call is TRBV20-1, the J call TRBJ2-3; D not resolved. Germline V gene data show CDR1 as DFQATT and CDR2 as SNEGSKA (reference sequence). CDR3 length equals 15 residues. Between the trimmed V and J ends, which lost 0 bases and 4 bases, there was a span of 14 bases. The CDR3 region has the DNA TGCAGTGCTAGAGAGTTAACTCCCGGAGCAGATACGCAGTATTTT. This translates into CSARELTPGADTQYF.

This clonotype was seen a few times. The chain uses TRBV20-1 and TRBJ2-5; TRBD2 might be the D (7 bases). TRBJ2-1 explains the end of the DNA better; the J call may be wrong. Germline CDR1 is DFQATT and CDR2 is SNEGSKA (reference sequence). This CDR3 is built from 15 residues. CDR3 sequence reads: CSAKEGGLLLGEQFF. CDR3 coding DNA: TGCAGTGCTAAAGAAGGGGGACTACTCCTAGGTGAGCAGTTCTTC.

The V and J genes are TRBV5-1 and TRBJ1-4; maybe TRBD1 (5 bases). Germline CDR1 is SGHRS and CDR2 is YFSETQ. The CDR3 has 16 amino acids. Trimming cost V 4 bases and J 1 base, with 14 bases left between them. CDR3 loop: CASSRGPSGTNEKLFF. CDR3 DNA sequence: TGCGCCAGCAGCAGGGGCCCGAGCGGAACTAATGAAAAACTGTTTTTT.

V is TRBV4-1 and J is TRBJ2-2, with 9 bases fitting TRBD1. Germline loops: CDR1 MGHRA, CDR2 YSYEKL. Trimming cost V 6 bases and J 6 bases; bases outside gene matches: 8. The CDR3 spans 15 residues. DNA for the CDR3: TGCGCCAGCAGTCCCGGGACAGGGATGTCCGGGGAGCTGTTTTTT. Its translation: CASSPGTGMSGELFF.